The present TCR beta chain was sequenced within a study of blood T cell repertoires in COVID-19. Per the germline V gene, CDR1 is MGHRA and CDR2 is YSYEKL. CDR3 length: 18 amino acids. V gave up 4 bases and J gave up 0 bases, with 19 bases separating them. Method: immunoSEQ multiplex PCR; TCRdb's copy keeps in-frame clones and lacks some. The top ten clones hold 1.5% to 2% of a sample with about 140,000 clones, over 85% of them seen once. Specimen: peripheral blood. The chain joins TRBV4-1 to TRBJ2-1; possibly TRBD2 for D (6 bases). This receptor was identified in a human donor in a cohort sampled during active COVID-19. The CDR3 DNA is TGCGCCAGCAGCCCGGGGACGGGGCGGGGAAGCTCCTACAATGAGCAGTTCTTC. Encoded protein: CASSPGTGRGSSYNEQFF.